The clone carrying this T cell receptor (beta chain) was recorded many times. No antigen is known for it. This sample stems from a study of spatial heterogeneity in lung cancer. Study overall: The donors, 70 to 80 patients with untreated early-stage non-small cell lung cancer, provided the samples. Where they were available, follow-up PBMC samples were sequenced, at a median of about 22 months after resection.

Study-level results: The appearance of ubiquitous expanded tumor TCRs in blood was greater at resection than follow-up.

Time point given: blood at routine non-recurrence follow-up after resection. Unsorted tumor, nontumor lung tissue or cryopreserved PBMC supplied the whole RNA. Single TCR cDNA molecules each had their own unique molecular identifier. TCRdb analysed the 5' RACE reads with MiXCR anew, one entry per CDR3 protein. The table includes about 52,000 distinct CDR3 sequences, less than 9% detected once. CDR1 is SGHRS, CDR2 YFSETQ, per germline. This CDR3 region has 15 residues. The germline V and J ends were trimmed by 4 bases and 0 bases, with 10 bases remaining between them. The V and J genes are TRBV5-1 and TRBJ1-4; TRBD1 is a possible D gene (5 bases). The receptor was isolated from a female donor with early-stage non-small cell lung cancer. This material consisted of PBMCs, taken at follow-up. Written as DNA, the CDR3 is TGCGCCAGCAGCACGGGACCCTCAACTAATGAAAAACTGTTTTTT. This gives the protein CASSTGPSTNEKLFF.